This TCR beta chain was captured by sequencing in a study of T-cell memory formation after mild COVID-19. One entry per CDR3 protein, called by TCRdb with MiXCR from the 5' RACE reads. The sample consists of 300,000 to 400,000 distinct CDR3 sequences, 10% to 15% of them appearing once. This clonotype came up a few times. CDR1 SGHRS and CDR2 YFSETQ come from the germline V gene. Trimming took off 4 bases at V and 5 bases at J, with 10 bases between the two ends. The CDR3 extends over 13 amino acids. The sample taken for sequencing was PBMCs or a T cell subset sorted from them (not recorded which). The sequence derives from a man aged 18 to 30 who had mild COVID-19 (a few samples of this study predate the infection). Cell type and time point are not known. This chain joins TRBV5-1 and TRBJ1-5, with D unclear. The CDR3 is CASSLHLDQPQHF. DNA for the CDR3: TGCGCCAGCAGCCTCCACTTAGATCAGCCCCAGCATTTT.